Listed here are 21 T cell receptor beta chains from one sample, sequenced in a study of T cell clusters in autoimmune cytopenias. Each sample's input was around 270 ng genomic DNA, approximately 37,500 genome equivalents. TRB was amplified by touch-down multiplex PCR, primer pools A and B combined. TCRdb re-called the multiplex PCR reads and gives one entry per CDR3 protein, without DNA. In all, the sample yields over 7,000 distinct CDR3 sequences. Sequenced sample: peripheral blood. The receptors come from a human donor with an autoimmune cytopenia or autoimmune hepatitis (not recorded which).

The V gene is TRBV20-1, the J gene TRBJ2-5; TCRdb outputs TRBD1, but without DNA this stays unchecked. The CDR3 totals 15 residues. Germline values: CDR1 DFQATT, CDR2 SNEGSKA (reference sequence). This CDR3 reads CSATKPWDLQETQYF.

By frequency, this clonotype registers medium-sized. The chain links TRBV19 to TRBJ1-4; TCRdb picks TRBD1, but there is no DNA to check that call. Germline V gives CDR1 LNHDA, CDR2 SQIVND (reference sequence). The CDR3 has 14 residues. The CDR3 spells CASSIDGRTGRLFF.

This clonotype registers medium-sized (0.01 to 0.1%) by frequency. V and J are TRBV19 and TRBJ1-3. From germline, CDR1 is LNHDA and CDR2 SQIVND (reference sequence). The CDR3 runs 13 residues. The CDR3 here is CASSPASGNTIYF.

The rearrangement uses TRBV25-1 and TRBJ1-4. The length of the CDR3 is 13 residues. Germline values: CDR1 MGHDK, CDR2 SYGVNS. CDR3 in amino acids: CASSGQPLEKLFF.

This clonotype is deemed medium-sized (0.01 to 0.1%) by its frequency. The chain recombines TRBV27 with TRBJ2-1; with no DNA, the TCRdb D assignment of TRBD2 cannot be verified. Looked up from germline, CDR1 is MNHEY and CDR2 is SMNVEV (reference sequence). The CDR3 is 15 amino acids. CDR3 residues: CASSLGLAGGPEQFF.

The rearrangement links TRBV4-2 to TRBJ2-2; TCRdb names TRBD2, which stays unverified in the absence of DNA. The V gene's germline CDR1 is LGHNA and CDR2 YNFKEQ. This CDR3 has 16 residues. The CDR3 sequence: CASSQGVSGNTGELFF.

The chain carries TRBV20-1 and TRBJ1-2. The CDR3 has 12 residues. CDR1 is DFQATT and CDR2 is SNEGSKA in the germline V gene (reference sequence). The CDR3 sequence is CSARLGGYGYTF.

This clonotype shows up as medium-sized by frequency. The chain employs TRBV27 and TRBJ2-1. Germline V gene sequence: CDR1 MNHEY, CDR2 SMNVEV (reference sequence). The CDR3 sequence is 13 residues long. The CDR3 reads CASSLASYNEQFF.

The V gene is TRBV7-9, the J gene TRBJ2-4. The CDR3 has 16 amino acids. CDR1 is SEHNR and CDR2 is FQNEAQ in the germline V gene (reference sequence). The CDR3 spells CASSLGAGLAKNIQYF.

By frequency, this clonotype registers medium-sized. This chain's CDR3 is CSVAVGNRNEQFF. The gene calls are TRBV29-1 and TRBJ2-1. Germline CDR1 is SQVTM and CDR2 is ANQGSEA. CDR3 size: 13 residues.

The CDR3 is CATSQVGFNSNQPQHF. The rearrangement uses TRBV19 and TRBJ1-5. Per the germline V gene, CDR1 is LNHDA and CDR2 is SQIVND (reference sequence). The CDR3 contains 16 residues.

V gene TRBV18 combines with J gene TRBJ2-6; there is no DNA to check the TCRdb D call of TRBD1. The CDR3 extends over 16 amino acids. Germline V gene lookup returns CDR1 KGHSH and CDR2 LQKENI. The CDR3 reads CASSPFEGSGANVLTF.

This clonotype is labeled medium-sized (0.01 to 0.1%) based on frequency. The rearrangement joins TRBV18 to TRBJ2-6; TCRdb designates TRBD1, a call that cannot be tested without DNA. The CDR3 is 18 amino acids. Germline V CDR1 and CDR2: KGHSH, LQKENI. The CDR3: CASSPAGFGFSGANVLTF.

According to its frequency, this clonotype is medium-sized. The V gene is TRBV5-1, the J gene TRBJ2-6; TCRdb's D gene call, TRBD1, goes unchecked for lack of DNA. Germline assignment: CDR1 SGHRS and CDR2 YFSETQ. The CDR3 has 16 amino acids. CDR3 sequence: CASSLEGGTGANVLTF.

The chain carries TRBV5-5 and TRBJ2-7; TCRdb's D call, TRBD1, is unchecked because there is no DNA. The germline CDR1 and CDR2 sequences are SGHKS and YYEKEE (reference sequence). The length of the CDR3 is 14 residues. CDR3: CASSQGGVAYEQYF.

The V gene is TRBV6-2 or TRBV6-3, the J gene TRBJ2-5; TCRdb's D gene call, TRBD2, goes unchecked for lack of DNA. The germline V gene encodes CDR1 MNHEY and CDR2 SVGEGT. The CDR3 has 17 residues. The CDR3 sequence: CASRASGSVGGSETQYF.

This clonotype ranks as medium-sized in terms of frequency. This chain joins TRBV27 and TRBJ2-4; without DNA, the TCRdb call of TRBD1 cannot be checked. CDR3 length equals 13 residues. From germline, CDR1 is MNHEY and CDR2 SMNVEV (reference sequence). The CDR3 loop is CASSLSGPNIQYF.

According to its frequency, this clonotype is medium-sized. The V and J genes are TRBV29-1 and TRBJ2-7; TCRdb proposes TRBD1, but this gene call is untestable without DNA. CDR1 is SQVTM, CDR2 ANQGSEA, per germline. The CDR3 is 13 residues long. The CDR3 loop is CSVEKTGGYEQYF.

The J gene is TRBJ2-3, the V gene TRBV6-1. The CDR3 is 12 residues long. CDR1 and CDR2 (germline): MNHNS, SASEGT. CDR3 loop: CASSQVSDTQYF.

V and J are TRBV6-1 and TRBJ2-5. CDR1 is MNHNS, CDR2 SASEGT, per germline. There are 12 residues in the CDR3. CDR3 loop: CASSSDQETQYF.

This clonotype is identified as medium-sized from frequency. The genes are TRBV19 and TRBJ2-5; no DNA is available, so the TRBD2 call from TCRdb remains unchecked. The germline gives CDR1 LNHDA, CDR2 SQIVND (reference sequence). CDR3 length: 16 residues. This CDR3 reads CASSPRRLAGGETQYF.